This T cell receptor beta chain comes out of a study of cytomegalovirus exposure and HLA in healthy donors. General study points: Reportedly, cytomegalovirus status was diagnosed with high sensitivity and specificity.

Researchers ran the PCR with 60 Vbeta and 13 Jbeta primers. Sequenced by immunoSEQ multiplex PCR; TCRdb stores in-frame clones only, minus some. The listing records 53,000 or so clones. On this clone itself: What it binds is not known.

V was pared by 7 bases and J by 3 bases, with 7 bases between. The CDR3 is 12 residues long. Germline V gene data show CDR1 as SGDLS and CDR2 as YYNGEE. Each of the donors was a healthy bone marrow donor. The TCR originated in a man between 18 and 35 years old in good health and CMV-seropositive. V gene TRBV9 combines with J gene TRBJ1-4; D possibly corresponds to TRBD1 (5 bases). Sequenced sample: PBMCs. CDR3 DNA: TGTGCCAGCGCAGGGCCTAATGAAAAACTGTTTTTT. It specifies CASAGPNEKLFF.